This T cell receptor (beta chain) was recovered during a study of beta chain features in type 1 diabetes. Study-wide results and limits: It was among patients, rather than healthy donors, that naive, central memory and Treg TCRB repertoires appeared more similar. Within each of all four CD4+ subsets, Type 1 diabetes patients had TCRB CDR3s that were moderately but significantly shorter.

Expressed TCRB transcripts got sequenced, as all isolated RNA was reverse transcribed. Measured with immunoSEQ multiplex PCR; TCRdb has only the in-frame clones, and not every one. This table holds roughly 340,000 clones, about 13% found once. Germline loops: CDR1 SGHTA, CDR2 FQGTGA. V was pared by 2 bases and J by 0 bases, with 11 bases between. The CDR3 covers 16 residues. A CD45RO/CCR7/CD25/CD127/CD95/CD27 panel sorted naive, central memory, regulatory and stem cell-like memory CD4+ cells. This clone has only a few counts. The target antigen is unknown. The V and J genes are TRBV7-3 and TRBJ1-3, with D unclear. The receptor's source is a woman between 18 and 29 years old with type 1 diabetes. Sequenced: naive CD4+ T cells from blood. CDR3 coding DNA: TGTGCCAGCAGCTTACACGGAAGCGGCTCTGGAAACACCATATATTTT. The encoded protein is CASSLHGSGSGNTIYF.